This TCR beta chain was retrieved from a study of T cell repertoires in cytomegalovirus infection. Turning to the study itself: From public TCR beta signatures came an indication of both CMV infection and matching HLA type. Broader study findings: Within the response measured ex vivo, HLA-C-restricted CMV-specific TCR beta clonotypes were dominant. Carriage of CMV together with the relevant HLA was identifiable through cumulative public TCR beta family frequency.

In its sample, this clonotype was seen many times. Its antigen is currently unknown. Using its own MiXCR run on the reads, TCRdb lists one record per CDR3 protein. The sample yields about 240,000 distinct CDR3 sequences, around 12% seen once. The CDR3 is made up of 17 amino acids. J gave up 4 bases and V 1 base, and 11 bases lay outside the gene matches. From germline, CDR1 is SGHTA and CDR2 FQGNSA. The receptor was derived from a human donor in good health (CMV status not recorded). Some clones in this sample may be carry-over from other donors' samples. The specimen was PBMCs. The chain uses TRBV7-2 and TRBJ2-7; 9 bases align to TRBD2. CDR3 loop: CASSLDLGSGSGYEQYF. CDR3 DNA sequence: TGTGCCAGCAGCTTAGATCTAGGTAGCGGGAGTGGGTACGAGCAGTACTTC.